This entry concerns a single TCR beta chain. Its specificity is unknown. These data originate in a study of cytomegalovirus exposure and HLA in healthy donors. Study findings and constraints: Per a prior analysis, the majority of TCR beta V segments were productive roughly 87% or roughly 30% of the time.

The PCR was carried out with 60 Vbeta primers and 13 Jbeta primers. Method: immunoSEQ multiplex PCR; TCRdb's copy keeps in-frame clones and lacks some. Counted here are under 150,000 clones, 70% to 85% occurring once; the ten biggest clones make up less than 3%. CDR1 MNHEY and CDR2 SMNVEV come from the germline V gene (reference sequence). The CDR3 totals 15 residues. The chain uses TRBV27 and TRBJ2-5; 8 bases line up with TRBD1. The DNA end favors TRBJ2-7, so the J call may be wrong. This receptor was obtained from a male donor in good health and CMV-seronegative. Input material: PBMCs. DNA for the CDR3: TGTGCCAGCAGTCGGACCGGGACAGGACACTACGAGCAGTACTTC. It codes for CASSRTGTGHYEQYF.